Detailed here is one TCR beta chain. It has no known antigen specificity. No much larger clone exists at a distance of one base, and base qualities are not known. Other DNA sequences in this specimen translate into the identical CDR3. The germline V gene (reference sequence) specifies DFQATT as CDR1 and SNEGSKA as CDR2. Trimming costs V 3 bases and J 4 bases, and their ends lie 7 bases apart. Measured from the cysteine to the phenylalanine, the CDR3 is 11 residues long. Kept here is only the CDR3 DNA, which spans 33 bases and is read in frame from base 1. This entry comes from a study of beta chain features in type 1 diabetes (dated by TCRdb to the late 2010s). In the study overall: Mean age, gender distribution, total cell number and subset yield were not different between patients and healthy donors. Across all samples, fewer than 110,000,000 sorted cells were examined, and cell number per subset correlated strongly with RNA yield. The study compared the TCRB repertoires of sorted circulating CD4+ T cell subsets in recently diagnosed type 1 diabetes patients with those in matched healthy donors. Naive and central memory subsets were obtained from all 30 or so donors, but regulatory and stem cell-like memory subsets were isolated from only 8 patients and roughly 8 healthy donors.

Each donor gave one peripheral blood draw, averaging approximately 0.12 L, which was collected into heparinised tubes. Using a panel that included CD45RO, CCR7, CD25, CD127, CD95 and CD27, naive, central memory, regulatory and stem cell-like memory CD4+ T cells were sorted on a BD FACSAria II. A purity above 98% was achieved for all sorted populations. PBMCs were separated immediately by Lymphoprep density gradient centrifugation and were stained directly, without being cultured. So that batch effects would be minimized, each experiment stained and sorted samples in pairs, pairing one healthy donor with one patient. The paper as a whole reports these results and caveats: Only small numbers of individuals were included in the HLA sub-analyses, which left unresolved whether HLA type had any influence on TCRB rearrangement. Because cDNA was sequenced instead of genomic DNA, highly expressing activated cells could be over-represented, though the groups showed no difference in activation or CD3 levels. Shorter templates might be favored by PCR, yet because patient and control samples were amplified and corrected together, any such skew would affect both groups equally. The naive, central memory and regulatory TCRB repertoires appeared to resemble one another more closely among patients than among healthy donors. A moderate but significant shortening of TCRB CDR3 length was observed in type 1 diabetes patients in all four CD4+ subsets. Patients with type 1 diabetes made fewer insertions and deleted more nucleotides at VDJ recombination sites, implying thymic rearrangement abnormalities.

The entire isolated RNA was reverse transcribed using the High Capacity cDNA Reverse Transcription Kit, and thus expressed TCRB transcripts were sequenced. Deep immunoSEQ sequencing was applied to naive, central memory and regulatory T cell samples, giving an average of roughly 3.5 million total reads per sample. After sorted cells were lysed in RLT buffer, RNA was extracted with DNase-treated RNeasy Micro or Mini kits, with the choice depending on cell number. To prevent cross-contamination, each cell subset was processed individually, whereas patient and healthy donor samples were processed jointly. Using the immunoSEQ multiplex PCR, TCRB sequences were amplified from cDNA into 87-bp fragments spanning the CDR3 region. Sequencing of the amplicons was done on the Illumina HiSeq platform. For the original study's pipeline: PCR bias was computationally corrected using synthetic template baselines, reads within Hamming distance 2 were collapsed, and singletons that could not be merged were discarded. Reads were aligned against IMGT to assign V, D and J genes, CDR3 length and insertions or deletions at six rearrangement sites. Within each subset, clonotype counts were normalized to the number of sorted cells before true diversity and Gini coefficients were calculated with the tcR R package. The overlap coefficient, calculated on TCRB nucleotide sequences, was used to measure repertoire sharing. Out-of-frame TCRB sequences from naive cells were analyzed to stand in for the pre-selection repertoire. TCRdb limited this immuneACCESS table to in-frame rearrangements with V and J called. A share of clones is missing; checked studies link under half to unresolved V genes, and the rest is unexplained. V, J and clone size were drawn from that table, and D and trimming were deduced from the DNA. The sample table lists hundreds of thousands of clones, roughly 15% of them with a count of one. The leading ten clones occupy 0.02% to 0.025% of the sample.

This sequence was found in a young woman in good health. The chain employs TRBV20-1 and TRBJ2-7, with no confident D gene call. The specimen sequenced was naive CD4+ T cells from blood. What the cell subset or site label conveys for this sample: true naive CD4+ T cells. The bases read TGCAGTGCTAGCGGCGGTTACGAGCAGTACTTC. This gives the protein CSASGGYEQYF.